The 28 T cell receptor beta chains given below trace back to one sample, sequenced in a study of shared clonotypes between healthy human individuals. The protocol was immunoSEQ multiplex PCR, while the TCRdb copy is restricted to in-frame clones and leaves out a portion. The repertoire holds more than 2 million clones, with more than 90% as singletons. Sequenced input: naive CD4+ T cells sorted from blood. Subset noted: CD45RA+ positively selected. All receptors come from a man between 18 and 29 years old in good health.

Remarks on this clone: Distinct nucleotide sequences in the sample also encode this CDR3. The chain recombines TRBV10-3 with TRBJ1-2; D is perhaps TRBD1 (6 bases). The V end was cut by 3 bases, the J end by 4 bases, with 9 bases between. CDR3 length equals 13 residues. CDR1 is ENHRY, CDR2 SYGVKD, per germline. CDR3 DNA sequence: TGTGCCATCAGTGAAGGGGGTTCCTATGGCTACACCTTC. It yields the protein CAISEGGSYGYTF.

This sequence joins TRBV27 and TRBJ2-3; D is possibly TRBD2 (7 bases). The V end lost 3 bases, the J end lost 4 bases, and 17 bases lay between the germline ends. The CDR3 spans 16 residues. The germline CDR1 and CDR2 sequences are MNHEY and SMNVEV (reference sequence). CDR3 protein: CASSFSGGAKADTQYF. Here the CDR3 DNA reads TGTGCCAGCAGTTTTTCGGGGGGCGCAAAGGCAGATACGCAGTATTTT.

This chain uses TRBV7-6 with TRBJ1-1; 12 nucleotides line up with TRBD1. Germline-derived CDR1 and CDR2 are SGHVS and FNYEAQ. V lost 2 bases to trimming and J lost 2 bases; unmatched junction nucleotides: 6. This CDR3 comprises 17 residues. CDR3 bases: TGTGCCAGCAGCTTATCTTTTGGGACAGGGGGCAACACTGAAGCTTTCTTT. Its protein is CASSLSFGTGGNTEAFF.

This clone was detected only a few times. The chain carries TRBV20-1 and TRBJ1-2; no clear D gene. CDR3 length: 9 amino acids. V gave up 5 bases and J gave up 5 bases, with 3 bases separating them. Per germline, CDR1 DFQATT and CDR2 SNEGSKA (reference sequence). CDR3 in DNA: TGCAGTGCTCCATATGGCTACACCTTC. As protein: CSAPYGYTF.

The rearrangement links TRBV2 to TRBJ1-5; D uncertain. The CDR3 consists of 14 residues. The ends were cut back, 5 bases at V and 1 base at J, with 9 bases in the middle. Germline V gene data show CDR1 as SNHLY and CDR2 as FYNNEI. CDR3 residues: CASSNTASNQPQHF. CDR3 sequence (DNA): TGTGCCAGCAGTAACACTGCGAGCAATCAGCCCCAGCATTTT. Drawing the rest from reference TRBV2 and TRBJ1-5, the complete variable domain is EPEVTQTPSHQVTQMGQEVILRCVPISNHLYFYWYRQILGQKVEFLVSFYNNEISEKSEIFDDQFSVERPDGSNFTLKIRSTKLEDSAMYFCASSNTASNQPQHFGDGTRLSIL.

The genes are TRBV29-1 and TRBJ2-1; TRBD2 matches 11 bases. Germline V gene sequence: CDR1 SQVTM, CDR2 ANQGSEA. This CDR3 has 15 residues. With V trimmed by 7 bases and J by 4 bases, 9 bases remained unmatched. CDR3 sequence: CSAHLGTSGYNEQFF. The CDR3, as DNA: TGCAGCGCTCACCTCGGGACTAGCGGATACAATGAGCAGTTCTTC.

This clone was seen only once. This CDR3 reads CASSPSGVRPLETQYF. The CDR3 DNA reads TGTGCCAGCAGCCCTAGCGGGGTCAGGCCTCTTGAGACCCAGTACTTC. The chain is built from TRBV11-1 and TRBJ2-5; TRBD2 aligns across 9 bases. This CDR3 has 16 amino acids. Germline trimming cut 5 bases from V and 5 bases from J; bases unmatched to any gene: 12. Germline assignment: CDR1 SGHAT and CDR2 FQDESV (reference sequence).

The genes are TRBV29-1 and TRBJ2-7, with D possibly TRBD1 on 5 matching bases. From germline, CDR1 is SQVTM and CDR2 ANQGSEA. The CDR3 totals 11 residues. V was pared by 6 bases and J by 2 bases, with 8 bases between. The CDR3 spells CSVKQAYEQYF. CDR3 nucleotide sequence: TGCAGCGTGAAACAGGCCTACGAGCAGTACTTC.

V usage is TRBV6-5 and J usage is TRBJ2-1; TRBD2 matches at 10 bases. With V trimmed by 5 bases and J by 7 bases, 8 bases remained unmatched. The CDR3 totals 15 residues. Germline V CDR1 and CDR2: MNHEY, SVGAGI. CDR3 nucleotides: TGTGCCAGCAGTCCGGCTAGCGGGAGTTGGAATGAGCAGTTCTTC. Protein product: CASSPASGSWNEQFF.

The chain is built from TRBV10-3 and TRBJ2-7, with D tentatively TRBD1 (6 bases). Germline V gene data show CDR1 as ENHRY and CDR2 as SYGVKD. V lost 2 bases and J lost 6, with 8 bases in between. The CDR3 consists of 12 residues. CDR3: CAISERGSEQYF. The CDR3 coding sequence is TGTGCCATCAGTGAGAGGGGGAGCGAGCAGTACTTC.

A single count supports this clone. V and J are TRBV6-5 and TRBJ2-3; D is uncertain. The CDR3 is 14 amino acids. Trimming removed 5 bases at V and 3 bases at J, with 12 bases between. Germline V lookup: CDR1 MNHEY, CDR2 SVGAGI. The CDR3 bases are TGTGCCAGCAGTGCGACCCAGACTACAGATACGCAGTATTTT. It encodes CASSATQTTDTQYF.

Comments on this clone: Different DNA sequences within this sample yield the same CDR3. The chain recombines TRBV5-1 with TRBJ1-6; 10 positions match TRBD1. The CDR3 runs to 15 residues. The germline CDR1 and CDR2 sequences are SGHRS and YFSETQ. J lost 5 bases, V lost 4 bases, and 3 bases had no gene match. CDR3 residues: CASSTGTGDNSPLHF. CDR3 in DNA: TGCGCCAGCAGCACCGGGACAGGGGATAATTCACCCCTCCACTTT.

The chain combines TRBV6-5 with TRBJ1-6, with D unresolved. V shed 0 bases and J shed 9 bases, with 12 bases lying between them. Germline CDR1 and CDR2: MNHEY and SVGAGI. This CDR3 has 15 amino acids. CDR3 amino acids: CASSYSRQEASPLHF. CDR3 bases: TGTGCCAGCAGTTACTCGAGACAAGAAGCTTCACCCCTCCACTTT.

The chain recombines TRBV28 with TRBJ1-4; D ambiguous. Germline V gene data show CDR1 as MDHEN and CDR2 as SYDVKM. Trimming shortened V by 3 bases and J by 0 bases, and 8 bases separated the two germline ends. The CDR3 length is 15 residues. CDR3 sequence (DNA): TGTGCCAGCAGTTTTTTAGGAGCAACTAATGAAAAACTGTTTTTT. It codes for CASSFLGATNEKLFF. The full variable domain, with the rest looked up from reference TRBV28 and TRBJ1-4, is DVKVTQSSRYLVKRTGEKVFLECVQDMDHENMFWYRQDPGLGLRLIYFSYDVKMKEKGDIPEGYSVSREKKERFSLILESASTNQTSMYLCASSFLGATNEKLFFGSGTQLSVL.

The chain has TRBV6-1 and TRBJ1-1; D remains unclear. The germline V gene encodes CDR1 MNHNS and CDR2 SASEGT. The V and J ends lost 0 bases and 5 bases respectively, with 13 bases between them. This CDR3 has 15 residues. The CDR3 sequence: CASSEAPFIGTEAFF. CDR3 in DNA: TGTGCCAGCAGTGAAGCGCCATTTATAGGGACTGAAGCTTTCTTT.

The genes are TRBV4-1 and TRBJ2-7, with unresolved D. The CDR3 has 14 amino acids. Germline V lookup: CDR1 MGHRA, CDR2 YSYEKL. V dropped 6 bases and J dropped 2 bases, with 14 bases sitting between them. CDR3 nucleotides: TGCGCCAGCAGTCAACCGACCCAAGCCTACGAGCAGTACTTC. It encodes CASSQPTQAYEQYF.

Only a few counts were recorded for this clone. The rearrangement links TRBV6-1 to TRBJ2-5; 7 bases are shared with TRBD1. Germline V gene data show CDR1 as MNHNS and CDR2 as SASEGT. The CDR3 is 14 amino acids. J gave up 1 base and V 6 bases, and 5 bases lay outside the gene matches. The CDR3 loop reads CASRLTGVQETQYF. The CDR3 DNA follows: TGTGCCAGCAGGCTTACAGGGGTCCAAGAGACCCAGTACTTC.

The J gene is TRBJ2-1, the V gene TRBV2; D is ambiguous. The CDR3 contains 15 residues. Germline-derived CDR1 and CDR2 are SNHLY and FYNNEI. V lost 8 bases to trimming and J lost 4 bases, with 18 bases between them. This chain's CDR3 is CASHLSGIGYNEQFF. DNA of the CDR3: TGTGCCAGCCACCTGTCTGGGATAGGGTACAATGAGCAGTTCTTC.

V and J are TRBV4-3 and TRBJ2-1; D possibly corresponds to TRBD1 (6 bases). The CDR3 is 15 amino acids. V was pared by 0 bases and J by 7 bases, with 13 bases between. Germline assignment: CDR1 LGHNA and CDR2 YSLEER. Here the CDR3 DNA reads TGCGCCAGCAGCCAAGACAGGGACATAGTAAATGAGCAGTTCTTC. Its translation: CASSQDRDIVNEQFF.

This chain uses TRBV2 with TRBJ1-1; 7 positions agree with TRBD1. Germline loops: CDR1 SNHLY, CDR2 FYNNEI. With 2 bases clipped from V and 2 bases from J, the junction kept 2 bases outside the gene matches. The CDR3 has 14 residues. The CDR3 DNA follows: TGTGCCAGCAGTGAATGGGACAGAAACACTGAAGCTTTCTTT. This sequence encodes CASSEWDRNTEAFF.

The rearrangement links TRBV5-6 to TRBJ2-3, with 9 bases identical to TRBD2. CDR3 length: 14 amino acids. The germline V gene has CDR1 SGHDT and CDR2 YYEEEE. V shed 5 bases and J 4 bases; nucleotides not matched to a gene: 5. CDR3 loop: CASRLGLASDTQYF. The CDR3 DNA sequence: TGTGCCAGCAGACTGGGACTAGCATCAGATACGCAGTATTTT.

The CDR3 loop is CASSLQVMNTEAFF. The CDR3 nucleotides read TGCGCCAGCAGCTTACAGGTTATGAACACTGAAGCTTTCTTT. V usage is TRBV5-1 and J usage is TRBJ1-1; a possible D gene is TRBD1 (5 bases). This CDR3 contains 14 residues. V lost 2 bases to trimming and J lost 0 bases, with 8 bases between them. CDR1 is SGHRS and CDR2 is YFSETQ in the germline V gene.

This chain connects TRBV2 to TRBJ2-3, with D maybe TRBD2 (7 bases). V lost 6 bases and J lost 5, with 15 bases in between. CDR1 and CDR2 (germline): SNHLY, FYNNEI. The CDR3 has 14 amino acids. The CDR3 sequence is CASRFRGAGDTQYF. The DNA for the CDR3 is TGTGCCAGCAGATTCCGGGGGGCCGGAGATACGCAGTATTTT.

This chain connects TRBV27 to TRBJ2-7, with 11 positions matching TRBD2. In germline, CDR1 is MNHEY, CDR2 SMNVEV (reference sequence). Losses at the gene ends were 7 bases for V and 6 bases for J; bases not matched to a gene: 11. This CDR3 is 15 amino acids long. CDR3 loop: CASKDLAGGPLEQYF. The CDR3 DNA is TGTGCCAGCAAGGACCTAGCGGGGGGCCCCCTCGAGCAGTACTTC.

V usage is TRBV7-6 and J usage is TRBJ2-7; 10 positions match TRBD1. The CDR3 runs to 14 residues. Germline V gene data show CDR1 as SGHVS and CDR2 as FNYEAQ. After removal of 7 bases from V and 4 bases from J, the junction contained 7 bases not matched to a gene. The CDR3 loop reads CASTLGTGAYEQYF. The CDR3 coding sequence is TGTGCCAGCACCCTAGGGACAGGGGCGTACGAGCAGTACTTC.

Of note for this clone: The same CDR3 can be traced to other DNA sequences in this sample. The chain employs TRBV7-9 and TRBJ2-7; 11 bases line up with TRBD1. Trimming took 1 base from V and 3 from J; bases not matched to a gene: 2. The CDR3 spans 15 residues. Germline-derived CDR1 and CDR2 are SEHNR and FQNEAQ (reference sequence). The CDR3, as DNA: TGTGCCAGCAGCTTAGTAGGGACAGGGGGCTACGAGCAGTACTTC. Amino acids: CASSLVGTGGYEQYF. Supplemented by reference TRBV7-9 and TRBJ2-7, the full variable domain reads DTGVSQNPRHKITKRGQNVTFRCDPISEHNRLYWYRQTLGQGPEFLTYFQNEAQLEKSRLLSDRFSAERPKGSFSTLEIQRTEQGDSAMYLCASSLVGTGGYEQYFGPGTRLTVT.

This clone was counted a single time. The rearrangement joins TRBV25-1 to TRBJ2-5; D might be TRBD2 (7 bases). Trimming removed 2 bases at V and 6 bases at J, with 19 bases between. Germline V gives CDR1 MGHDK, CDR2 SYGVNS. The CDR3 runs to 16 residues. CDR3 coding DNA: TGTGCCAGCAGTGAAGCTGGGGGGGCCGTTGGAAAGACCCAGTACTTC. The encoded protein is CASSEAGGAVGKTQYF.

The chain links TRBV5-1 to TRBJ2-7; 9 nucleotides line up with TRBD1. This CDR3 contains 14 residues. Per the germline V gene, CDR1 is SGHRS and CDR2 is YFSETQ. V shed 4 bases, J shed 2 bases, and the junction held 4 bases outside the gene matches. The CDR3 here is CASSTGGTTYEQYF. For the CDR3, the DNA is TGCGCCAGCAGCACAGGGGGCACGACCTACGAGCAGTACTTC. Supplemented by reference TRBV5-1 and TRBJ2-7, the full variable domain reads KAGVTQTPRYLIKTRGQQVTLSCSPISGHRSVSWYQQTPGQGLQFLFEYFSETQRNKGNFPGRFSGRQFSNSRSEMNVSTLELGDSALYLCASSTGGTTYEQYFGPGTRLTVT.